The sequence of this TCR beta chain was determined in a study of early T cells in non-severe SARS-CoV-2 infection. Study-level information: Sequenced material consisted of bulk RNA (from unsorted whole blood), and chains were unpaired. Overall study results and limits: VDJdb matching favored anti-spike CD8 responses, missing private and CD4 specificities.

V was clipped by 3 bases and J by 7 bases; unmatched bases: 5. The CDR3 runs to 13 residues. The germline V gene encodes CDR1 SGHTA and CDR2 FQGTGA. This clonotype came up many times. Antigen specificity is unknown. In the library, individual cDNA molecules carried attached unique molecular identifiers. TCRdb ran MiXCR on the 5' RACE reads and lists one entry per CDR3 protein. The sample records about 60,000 distinct CDR3 sequences, roughly an eighth being singletons. This chain links TRBV7-3 with TRBJ2-5; TRBD2 agrees at 7 bases. This sequence was found in an adult who was a healthcare worker with PCR-confirmed SARS-CoV-2 infection or an uninfected control (not recorded which). The source material was whole blood. As DNA, the CDR3 is TGTGCCAGCAGCTTCACTAGCGAGGGGACCCAGTACTTC. As protein: CASSFTSEGTQYF.